The clone carrying this TCR beta chain was seen repeatedly, ten times or more. Its antigen is unidentified. This specimen belongs to a study of read filtering for tumor transcriptome and immune sequencing. Overall study: Per sample, TCR-region reads ranged about 4.05 to 11 million by IR-seq, about 85 to 1,400 by RNA-seq.

Trimming removed 2 bases at V and 4 bases at J, with 12 bases between. This CDR3 has 15 amino acids. The germline V gene encodes CDR1 MNHEY and CDR2 SVGEGT. Whole-study findings and limits: IR-seq and RNA-seq agreed better without single-read clonotypes. Compared with RNA-seq, IR-seq gave much higher clonotype depth and reliability. In IR-seq, single-read clonotypes were roughly 82% of clonotypes but about 3.5% of reads.

This library used approximately 0.4 ug RNA and molecular barcoded adaptors spanning alpha/delta and beta/gamma chains. TCRdb analysed the reads with MiXCR anew, one entry per CDR3 protein. The sample consists of approximately 93,000 distinct CDR3 sequences, under 25% of them appearing once. This chain links TRBV6-2 or TRBV6-3 with TRBJ2-1; D unresolved. The sample comprised a population of CD138-negative cells sorted from bone marrow. This clonotype was obtained from a donor aged 40 or older with multiple myeloma. The CDR3 region is CASSYGQVQYNEQFF. In DNA, the CDR3 is TGTGCCAGCAGTTACGGTCAGGTCCAGTACAATGAGCAGTTCTTC.